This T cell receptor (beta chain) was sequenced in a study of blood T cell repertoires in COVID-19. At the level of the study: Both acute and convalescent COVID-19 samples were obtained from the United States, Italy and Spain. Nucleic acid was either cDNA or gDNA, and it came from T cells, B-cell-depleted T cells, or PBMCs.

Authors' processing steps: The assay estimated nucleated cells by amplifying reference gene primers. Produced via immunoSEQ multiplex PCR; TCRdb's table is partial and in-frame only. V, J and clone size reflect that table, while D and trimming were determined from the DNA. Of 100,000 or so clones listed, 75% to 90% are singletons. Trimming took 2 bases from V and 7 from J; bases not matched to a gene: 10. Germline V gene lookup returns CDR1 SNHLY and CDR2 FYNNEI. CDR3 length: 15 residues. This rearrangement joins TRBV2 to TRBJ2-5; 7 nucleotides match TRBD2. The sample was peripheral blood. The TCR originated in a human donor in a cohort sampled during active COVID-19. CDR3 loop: CASSEQGGQGVTQYF. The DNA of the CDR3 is TGTGCCAGCAGTGAACAGGGAGGGCAAGGGGTGACCCAGTACTTC.